A single sample gave rise to the 11 T cell receptor beta chains below, sequenced in a study of blood T cell repertoires in COVID-19. The table came from immunoSEQ multiplex PCR; TCRdb's copy has only in-frame clones and leaves some out. The table has some 350,000 clones, approximately 89% seen once. Sequencing used peripheral blood. These TCRs come from a woman in her late teens or twenties who had recovered from COVID-19.

The chain carries TRBV6-2 or TRBV6-3 and TRBJ2-1; a possible D gene is TRBD1 (5 bases). V shed 5 bases and J shed 5 bases, with 16 bases lying between them. The V gene's germline CDR1 is MNHEY and CDR2 SVGEGT. The length of the CDR3 is 15 residues. The CDR3 reads CASSQTTQGDNEQFF. The CDR3 nucleotides read TGTGCCAGCAGTCAAACGACCCAGGGCGACAATGAGCAGTTCTTC.

The gene calls are TRBV11-2 and TRBJ2-1; 8 positions agree with TRBD1. The CDR3 totals 15 residues. With 5 bases clipped from V and 3 bases from J, the junction kept 6 bases outside the gene matches. In germline, CDR1 is SGHAT, CDR2 FQNNGV. The CDR3: CASSATQGGYNEQFF. DNA of the CDR3: TGTGCCAGCAGCGCGACACAGGGGGGCTACAATGAGCAGTTCTTC.

The chain combines TRBV5-4 with TRBJ1-2; TRBD1 matches at 9 bases. After removal of 4 bases from V and 5 bases from J, the junction contained 12 bases not matched to a gene. Germline CDR1 is SGHNT and CDR2 is YYREEE (reference sequence). The CDR3 contains 16 residues. The CDR3 loop is CASSGSVQGAQYGYTF. CDR3 bases: TGTGCCAGCAGCGGATCAGTACAGGGGGCGCAGTATGGCTACACCTTC.

This rearrangement joins TRBV11-2 to TRBJ2-3; 15 bases line up with TRBD2. Germline V gene data show CDR1 as SGHAT and CDR2 as FQNNGV. This CDR3 region has 17 residues. The V segment lost 5 bases and the J segment 6 bases; nucleotides outside the gene matches: 9. CDR3 residues: CASSRRTSGRAGDTQYF. Here the CDR3 DNA reads TGTGCCAGCAGCCGCCGGACTAGCGGGAGGGCGGGGGATACGCAGTATTTT.

This chain connects TRBV7-2 to TRBJ1-1; D perhaps matches TRBD1 (6 bases). Trimming pared 1 base from V and 0 bases from J, leaving 9 bases between. The V gene's germline CDR1 is SGHTA and CDR2 FQGNSA. The CDR3 has 15 amino acids. The CDR3 DNA reads as TGTGCCAGCAGCTTAGTTTCAGGGGTGAACACTGAAGCTTTCTTT. Translating gives CASSLVSGVNTEAFF.

The rearrangement joins TRBV29-1 to TRBJ1-1; D possibly corresponds to TRBD1 (5 bases). The ends were cut back, 1 base at V and 5 bases at J, with 11 bases in the middle. This CDR3 is built from 13 residues. Germline V gives CDR1 SQVTM, CDR2 ANQGSEA. The CDR3 coding sequence is TGCAGCGTTGAAGTCAGTCCAGGGACTGAAGCTTTCTTT. Its protein is CSVEVSPGTEAFF.

The chain uses TRBV5-6 and TRBJ1-2; 7 nucleotides line up with TRBD1. CDR1 SGHDT and CDR2 YYEEEE come from the germline V gene. Trimming cost V 4 bases and J 2 bases; bases outside gene matches: 2. The CDR3 extends over 13 amino acids. CDR3 residues: CASSLQGNYGYTF. CDR3 in DNA: TGTGCCAGCAGCCTACAGGGGAACTATGGCTACACCTTC.

This clone appeared a few times. The CDR3 is CATSDASGRGNEQFF. The CDR3 nucleotides are TGTGCCACCAGTGATGCTAGCGGGAGAGGCAATGAGCAGTTCTTC. V is TRBV24-1 and J is TRBJ2-1, with 10 bases fitting TRBD2. Germline V gives CDR1 KGHDR, CDR2 SFDVKD. After removal of 3 bases from V and 6 bases from J, the junction contained 4 bases not matched to a gene. CDR3 size: 15 residues.

As to this clone: One base away lies a much larger clone, so this may be a sequencing read error. The chain has TRBV27 and TRBJ1-2; D may be TRBD1 (6 bases). The germline V gene encodes CDR1 MNHEY and CDR2 SMNVEV (reference sequence). V was clipped by 4 bases and J by 7 bases, with 10 bases between them. The CDR3 consists of 12 residues. This CDR3 is CASSSSTGGYTF. Here the CDR3 DNA reads TGTGCCAGCAGTTCCTCGACAGGTGGCTACACCTTC.

This clone has just a few counts. The sample contains more than one DNA sequence encoding this CDR3. The chain has TRBV4-3 and TRBJ1-1, with a weak D call TRBD1 (5 bases). The germline V and J ends were trimmed by 2 bases and 1 base, with 5 bases remaining between them. Germline-derived CDR1 and CDR2 are LGHNA and YSLEER. CDR3 length: 13 amino acids. CDR3 loop: CASSQTGNTEAFF. The CDR3 DNA reads as TGCGCCAGCAGCCAAACAGGGAACACTGAAGCTTTCTTT.

This clone has just a few counts. V is TRBV18 and J is TRBJ1-6, with D unclear. Per germline, CDR1 KGHSH and CDR2 LQKENI. The CDR3 has 15 residues. V lost 3 bases and J lost 6, with 12 bases in between. The CDR3 protein is CASSPLGDFNSPLHF. CDR3 in DNA: TGTGCCAGCTCACCCCTCGGGGATTTTAATTCACCCCTCCACTTT.